A single sample gave rise to the 19 T cell receptor beta chains below, sequenced in a study of response to subunit inactivated influenza vaccine (dated by TCRdb to 2017 to 2018). The library relied on RT-PCR. Sequencer: Illumina HiSeq 2500. TCRdb ran its own pipeline on the public reads, namely fastp trimming at Q25 and MiXCR clone calling, and kept in-frame beta chains. CDR3 protein duplicates are merged, each entry listing the most common genes and DNA. For this sample the table gives about 240,000 distinct CDR3 sequences, of which 10% to 15% were detected only once. Of the sample, 7.8% falls within the top ten clones. Material: non-naive T cells sorted from PBMCs, obtained 14 days before vaccination. The sample's cell subset or site, from its label and the paper: memory T cell fraction. The receptors shown here come from a middle-aged man who received an inactivated influenza vaccine. Donor details come from another sample of the same person, matched by shared clones.

The chain links TRBV2 to TRBJ2-7; TRBD1 is a possible D gene (6 bases). Trimming cost V 7 bases and J 2 bases, with 15 bases left between them. Germline V gene sequence: CDR1 SNHLY, CDR2 FYNNEI. The CDR3 consists of 14 residues. As DNA, the CDR3 is TGTGCCAGCACTAGCTTAGACAGGCCCTACGAGCAGTACTTC. It translates to CASTSLDRPYEQYF.

This clonotype was observed a handful of times. This chain links TRBV2 with TRBJ2-2, with D perhaps matching TRBD1 (5 bases). From germline, CDR1 is SNHLY and CDR2 FYNNEI. V shed 4 bases and J shed 6 bases, with 15 bases lying between them. The length of the CDR3 is 15 residues. The CDR3 coding sequence is TGTGCCAGCAGTGTTGCAGGGTCGTACGCCGGGGAGCTGTTTTTT. The encoded protein is CASSVAGSYAGELFF.

This clonotype has a count of ten or more. The genes are TRBV4-1 and TRBJ2-6; TRBD1 matches at 9 bases. The V gene end was trimmed by 1 base and the J gene end by 4 bases; junction bases not matched to a gene: 2. Germline values: CDR1 MGHRA, CDR2 YSYEKL. The CDR3 totals 16 residues. CDR3 in amino acids: CASSQGTGAGANVLTF. The CDR3 nucleotides read TGCGCCAGCAGCCAAGGGACAGGGGCCGGGGCCAACGTCCTGACTTTC.

This clonotype was counted at least ten times. V is TRBV12-3 or TRBV12-4 and J is TRBJ2-1; 9 positions match TRBD2. Trimming took 0 bases from V and 4 from J; bases not matched to a gene: 7. This CDR3 region has 17 residues. The CDR3: CASSLALTSGHYNEQFF. CDR3 DNA: TGTGCCAGCAGTTTAGCGCTGACTAGCGGACATTACAATGAGCAGTTCTTC.

The chain employs TRBV6-4 and TRBJ2-3, with D perhaps matching TRBD1 (5 bases). V shed 6 bases and J shed 6 bases, with 13 bases lying between them. This CDR3 contains 13 residues. Germline CDR1 is MRHNA and CDR2 is SNTAGT. CDR3: CASSVGPGDTQYF. The CDR3 DNA is TGTGCCAGCAGCGTGGGGCCCGGGGATACGCAGTATTTT.

The chain has TRBV10-3 and TRBJ2-2, with TRBD1 matching 7 bases. Germline V lookup: CDR1 ENHRY, CDR2 SYGVKD. Trimming at V came to 6 bases and at J to 2 bases, leaving 3 bases not matched to a gene. The CDR3 has 14 amino acids. CDR3 bases: TGTGCCATCAGGGGACAGTTTAACACCGGGGAGCTGTTTTTT. Amino acids: CAIRGQFNTGELFF.

This clonotype appeared many times. This chain joins TRBV7-7 and TRBJ2-3; the D gene is possibly TRBD2 (5 bases). The V end lost 5 bases, the J end lost 3 bases, and 15 bases lay between the germline ends. The germline V gene encodes CDR1 SSHAT and CDR2 FNYEAQ (reference sequence). The CDR3 runs to 15 residues. CDR3 sequence reads: CASSEGAQGTDTQYF. The CDR3 DNA sequence: TGTGCCAGCAGCGAGGGCGCCCAAGGAACAGATACGCAGTATTTT.

The genes are TRBV25-1 and TRBJ1-5; TRBD1 aligns across 8 bases. Germline V gives CDR1 MGHDK, CDR2 SYGVNS. The CDR3 is made up of 16 amino acids. J was trimmed by 3 bases and V by 1 base; bases with no gene match: 5. The CDR3 loop reads CASSESDRGHNQPQHF. CDR3 nucleotides: TGTGCCAGCAGTGAATCCGACAGGGGACACAATCAGCCCCAGCATTTT.

The gene calls are TRBV29-1 and TRBJ2-2; D possibly uses TRBD1 or TRBD2 (6 bases each). With 3 bases removed from V and 6 bases from J, the gap between germline ends came to 14 bases. This CDR3 spans 14 amino acids. The germline V gene has CDR1 SQVTM and CDR2 ANQGSEA. CDR3 amino acids: CSVDRGRGSGELFF. DNA of the CDR3: TGCAGCGTTGATCGGGGGCGGGGATCCGGGGAGCTGTTTTTT.

The rearrangement joins TRBV10-3 to TRBJ1-4; the D is unclear. Trimming pared 2 bases from V and 0 bases from J, leaving 7 bases between. This CDR3 is built from 15 residues. Germline assignment: CDR1 ENHRY and CDR2 SYGVKD. The CDR3 sequence is CAISEDVSTNEKLFF. The DNA of the CDR3 is TGTGCCATCAGTGAGGACGTTTCAACTAATGAAAAACTGTTTTTT.

This clonotype was seen more than once but under ten times. The gene calls are TRBV27 and TRBJ1-2; TRBD1 aligns across 9 bases. Losses at the gene ends were 6 bases for V and 5 bases for J; bases not matched to a gene: 13. Germline assignment: CDR1 MNHEY and CDR2 SMNVEV (reference sequence). There are 16 residues in the CDR3. In nucleotides, the CDR3 is TGTGCCAGCAGAAACTATTTGACAGGGGGTCGGTATGGCTACACCTTC. This encodes CASRNYLTGGRYGYTF.

This clonotype came up many times. The chain has TRBV29-1 and TRBJ2-1; possibly TRBD1 for D (6 bases). The V end lost 7 bases, the J end lost 3 bases, and 16 bases lay between the germline ends. Germline CDR1 SQVTM, CDR2 ANQGSEA. The CDR3 consists of 14 residues. The CDR3, as DNA: TGCAGCGGGAAAGAACAGGGAATCTACAATGAGCAGTTCTTC. It is translated as CSGKEQGIYNEQFF.

The chain combines TRBV5-1 with TRBJ2-5, with 14 bases matching TRBD2. Germline CDR1 reads SGHRS; CDR2 reads YFSETQ. This CDR3 contains 20 residues. J lost 0 bases, V lost 3 bases, and 13 bases had no gene match. The CDR3 DNA reads TGCGCCAGCAGCTGGACAGCCGGGACTAGCGGGGGACGGTACCAAGAGACCCAGTACTTC. Amino acid sequence: CASSWTAGTSGGRYQETQYF.

Many counts were recorded for this clonotype. The chain uses TRBV6-2 or TRBV6-3 and TRBJ2-7, with 9 bases lining up with TRBD2. V shed 6 bases, J shed 2 bases, and the junction held 5 bases outside the gene matches. CDR1 is MNHEY, CDR2 SVGEGT, per germline. This CDR3 spans 14 amino acids. The CDR3 bases are TGTGCCAGCAGATCACTAGCGGGTACCTACGAGCAGTACTTC. Encoded protein: CASRSLAGTYEQYF.

This chain joins TRBV6-5 and TRBJ1-4, with 10 bases aligning to TRBD1. Germline V gives CDR1 MNHEY, CDR2 SVGAGI. J was trimmed by 6 bases and V by 4 bases; bases with no gene match: 11. The CDR3 totals 17 residues. For the CDR3, the DNA is TGTGCCAGCAGTTTTCGGACAGGGGGGACCTCCGATGAAAAACTGTTTTTT. Translating gives CASSFRTGGTSDEKLFF.

This chain uses TRBV6-5 with TRBJ2-3, with 9 nucleotides matching TRBD2. Trimming removed 6 bases from V and 5 bases from J; junction bases left unmatched: 6. Per the germline V gene, CDR1 is MNHEY and CDR2 is SVGAGI. The CDR3 runs 14 residues. The DNA for the CDR3 is TGTGCCAGCAGCTTAGCGGGAGCTAAAGATACGCAGTATTTT. This sequence encodes CASSLAGAKDTQYF.

This clonotype was recorded at least ten times. The V and J genes are TRBV20-1 and TRBJ2-6; the D gene is possibly TRBD2 (5 bases). V gave up 2 bases and J gave up 3 bases, with 14 bases separating them. The CDR3 runs 16 residues. Germline CDR1 reads DFQATT; CDR2 reads SNEGSKA (reference sequence). This CDR3 reads CSARPPGGDGANVLTF. The CDR3, as DNA: TGCAGTGCTAGACCCCCCGGAGGCGATGGGGCCAACGTCCTGACTTTC.

The table lists this clonotype with many counts. V and J are TRBV28 and TRBJ1-1; D unclear. Trimming cost V 1 base and J 1 base, with 7 bases left between them. The CDR3 runs 14 residues. Germline V gene lookup returns CDR1 MDHEN and CDR2 SYDVKM. The CDR3 region has the DNA TGTGCCAGCAGTTTATTTACAGAGAACACTGAAGCTTTCTTT. As protein: CASSLFTENTEAFF.

This clonotype was seen at least ten times. This sequence joins TRBV5-1 and TRBJ1-1, with 8 bases fitting TRBD1. From germline, CDR1 is SGHRS and CDR2 YFSETQ. V was pared by 4 bases and J by 0 bases, with 8 bases of the junction left unmatched. This CDR3 is built from 16 residues. The CDR3 coding sequence is TGCGCCAGCAGCCCCAGGGACAGGAGATTGAACACTGAAGCTTTCTTT. This gives the protein CASSPRDRRLNTEAFF.